Below, 16 T cell receptor beta chains from the same sample are listed, as sequenced in a study of blood T cell repertoires in COVID-19 (dated by TCRdb to the early 2020s). The method was the immunoSEQ multiplex PCR assay. The clones in this table, taken by TCRdb from immuneACCESS, are in-frame only. Not every clone is retained; where verified, under half of the shortfall comes from an unresolved V gene, and the cause of the rest is unknown. Within this sample are roughly 56,000 clones, with more than 85% of them counted one time only. The leading ten clones occupy under 5.5% of the sample. The specimen sequenced was peripheral blood. The receptors originated from a man aged 50-60 years with active COVID-19.

The chain joins TRBV5-1 to TRBJ2-1; 8 positions match TRBD1. The CDR3 consists of 13 residues. Germline assignment: CDR1 SGHRS and CDR2 YFSETQ. Trimming at V came to 4 bases and at J to 7 bases, leaving 4 bases not matched to a gene. The CDR3 coding sequence is TGCGCCAGCAGCACCTGGACAGGGAATGAGCAGTTCTTC. Translating it yields CASSTWTGNEQFF. The entire variable domain, with the rest obtained from reference TRBV5-1 and TRBJ2-1, is as follows: KAGVTQTPRYLIKTRGQQVTLSCSPISGHRSVSWYQQTPGQGLQFLFEYFSETQRNKGNFPGRFSGRQFSNSRSEMNVSTLELGDSALYLCASSTWTGNEQFFGPGTRLTVL.

This clone has just one count. The gene calls are TRBV7-8 and TRBJ2-5; TRBD1 matches at 8 bases. This CDR3 contains 14 residues. Germline values: CDR1 SGHVS, CDR2 FQNEAQ. The trim removed 6 bases at V and 10 bases at J, leaving 13 bases unmatched. The CDR3: CASSPTGAEGGQYF. CDR3 nucleotides: TGTGCCAGCAGTCCGACAGGGGCAGAGGGAGGCCAGTACTTC.

This clone appeared once. The rearrangement joins TRBV29-1 to TRBJ1-3, with D unclear. CDR1 is SQVTM and CDR2 is ANQGSEA in the germline V gene. This CDR3 is built from 14 residues. V lost 5 bases to trimming and J lost 4 bases, with 15 bases between them. CDR3 protein: CSVILASGGNTIYF. The CDR3, as DNA: TGCAGCGTTATTCTGGCCTCCGGGGGAAACACCATATATTTT.

The chain uses TRBV29-1 and TRBJ1-1; 8 nucleotides agree with TRBD1. Germline assignment: CDR1 SQVTM and CDR2 ANQGSEA. Trimming cost V 7 bases and J 5 bases; bases outside gene matches: 6. The CDR3 contains 12 residues. The CDR3 sequence is CSGTGMRTEAFF. CDR3 bases: TGCAGCGGGACAGGGATGAGGACTGAAGCTTTCTTT.

The V and J genes are TRBV10-3 and TRBJ1-2, with a tentative D call TRBD1 (6 bases). The germline V gene has CDR1 ENHRY and CDR2 SYGVKD. V dropped 4 bases and J dropped 4 bases, with 13 bases sitting between them. This CDR3 contains 14 residues. CDR3 protein: CAISGGGNGYGYTF. The CDR3 DNA sequence: TGTGCCATCAGTGGGGGGGGCAACGGCTATGGCTACACCTTC.

The gene calls are TRBV2 and TRBJ2-7; the D is unclear. This CDR3 region has 14 residues. Germline-derived CDR1 and CDR2 are SNHLY and FYNNEI. The V end lost 8 bases, the J end lost 4 bases, and 18 bases lay between the germline ends. The CDR3 DNA reads TGTGCCAGCGGCCGGCTCGGAGCGACTTACGAGCAGTACTTC. Protein product: CASGRLGATYEQYF.

The chain couples TRBV9 to TRBJ2-7; D possibly corresponds to TRBD1 (6 bases). The CDR3 is made up of 15 amino acids. Germline loops: CDR1 SGDLS, CDR2 YYNGEE. V was pared by 4 bases and J by 3 bases, with 17 bases between. The CDR3 DNA reads as TGTGCCAGCAGCACGCAACAGGGATCGGGCTACGAGCAGTACTTC. Translating it yields CASSTQQGSGYEQYF.

This chain connects TRBV3-1 (or the pseudogene TRBV3-2) to TRBJ2-2; TRBD2 might be the D (5 bases). The V and J ends lost 6 bases and 2 bases respectively, with 7 bases between them. CDR1 is LGHDT and CDR2 is YNNKEL in the germline V gene (reference sequence). CDR3 length equals 13 residues. The CDR3 loop reads CASSRGNTGELFF. CDR3 coding DNA: TGTGCCAGCAGTCGGGGAAACACCGGGGAGCTGTTTTTT.

The chain couples TRBV5-4 to TRBJ2-3; 7 bases fit TRBD1. Germline CDR1 is SGHNT and CDR2 is YYREEE (reference sequence). Unmatched junction bases numbered 12, after V lost 4 bases and J lost 4 bases. This CDR3 is 16 amino acids long. The CDR3 nucleotides read TGTGCCAGCAGCCTGGACGGGACAGCGGTAGCAGATACGCAGTATTTT. It yields the protein CASSLDGTAVADTQYF.

The rearrangement links TRBV23-1 to TRBJ1-2, with TRBD1 matching 7 bases. TRBV23-1 is assigned to the ORF class and has an uncertain function. CDR3 length: 14 residues. After removal of 2 bases from V and 7 bases from J, the junction contained 7 bases not matched to a gene. CDR3 coding DNA: TGCGCCAGCAGTCAAGGAGACAGGGCCTGTGGCTACACCTTC. Its protein product is CASSQGDRACGYTF.

V is TRBV11-2 and J is TRBJ1-1; 8 positions agree with TRBD1. Germline V lookup: CDR1 SGHAT, CDR2 FQNNGV. V lost 4 bases, J lost 10 bases, and 5 bases stayed unmatched. The CDR3 consists of 12 residues. The CDR3 DNA sequence: TGTGCCAGCAGCTCCCCAGGGGGCAGAGCTTTCTTT. Its translation: CASSSPGGRAFF.

The CDR3 protein is CASAPPPGVRVRMNEQFF. The DNA for the CDR3 is TGTGCTAGTGCCCCTCCCCCAGGGGTTCGAGTTAGGATGAATGAGCAGTTCTTC. V and J are TRBV12-5 and TRBJ2-1; D might be TRBD1 (6 bases). Germline CDR1 LGHNT, CDR2 FRNRAP. The CDR3 covers 18 residues. Trimming left V 7 bases short and J 7 bases short, with 29 bases between.

The chain carries TRBV29-1 and TRBJ2-7, with D perhaps matching TRBD1 (6 bases). CDR1 SQVTM and CDR2 ANQGSEA come from the germline V gene. Trimming took off 4 bases at V and 0 bases at J, with 10 bases between the two ends. The CDR3 is made up of 13 amino acids. The DNA of the CDR3 is TGCAGCGTTGGCCGGGACAACTCCTACGAGCAGTACTTC. Its protein product is CSVGRDNSYEQYF.

The chain carries TRBV4-1 and TRBJ2-2, with D tentatively TRBD2 (5 bases). Germline CDR1 and CDR2: MGHRA and YSYEKL. With 4 bases removed from V and 6 bases from J, the gap between germline ends came to 9 bases. The CDR3 sequence is 13 residues long. CDR3 residues: CASSLGSAGELFF. The CDR3 DNA is TGCGCCAGCAGCCTAGGGAGCGCCGGGGAGCTGTTTTTT.

This chain uses TRBV2 with TRBJ1-2, with a tentative D call TRBD1 (6 bases). V was shortened by 5 bases and J by 4 bases, with 20 bases between the two germline ends. In germline, CDR1 is SNHLY, CDR2 FYNNEI. The length of the CDR3 is 16 residues. The CDR3, as DNA: TGTGCCAGCAGTCAATCACCTTGGACAGTTACCTATGGCTACACCTTC. It specifies CASSQSPWTVTYGYTF.

V gene TRBV5-6 combines with J gene TRBJ2-7; 9 bases align to TRBD1. J lost 5 bases, V lost 2 bases, and 5 bases had no gene match. Germline CDR1 is SGHDT and CDR2 is YYEEEE. This CDR3 is 14 amino acids long. CDR3 in DNA: TGTGCCAGCAGCTTCGGGACAGGGAGGAACGAGCAGTACTTC. Its translation: CASSFGTGRNEQYF.